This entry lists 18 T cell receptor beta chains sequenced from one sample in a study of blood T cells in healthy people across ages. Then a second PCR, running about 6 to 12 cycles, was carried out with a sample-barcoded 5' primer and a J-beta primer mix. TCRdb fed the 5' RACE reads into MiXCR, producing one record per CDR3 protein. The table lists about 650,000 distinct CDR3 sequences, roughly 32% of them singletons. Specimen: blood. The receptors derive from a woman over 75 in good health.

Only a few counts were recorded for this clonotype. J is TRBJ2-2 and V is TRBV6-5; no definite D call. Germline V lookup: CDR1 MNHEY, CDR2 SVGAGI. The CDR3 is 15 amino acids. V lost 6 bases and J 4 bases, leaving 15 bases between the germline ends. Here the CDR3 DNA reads TGTGCCAGCAGGATCAACTCACAGAGCACCGGGGAGCTGTTTTTT. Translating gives CASRINSQSTGELFF.

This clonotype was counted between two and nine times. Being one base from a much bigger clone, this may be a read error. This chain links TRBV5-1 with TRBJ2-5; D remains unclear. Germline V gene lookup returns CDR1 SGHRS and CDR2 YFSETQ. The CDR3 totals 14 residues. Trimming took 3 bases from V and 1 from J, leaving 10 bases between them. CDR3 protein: CASSWNAAQETQYF. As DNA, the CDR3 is TGCGCCAGCAGCTGGAACGCAGCCCAAGAGACCCAGTACTTC.

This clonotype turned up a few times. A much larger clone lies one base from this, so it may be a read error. CDR3 amino acids: CSAKGLGGGEQFF. The CDR3 DNA is TGCAGTGCCAAGGGACTGGGGGGGGGTGAGCAGTTCTTC. This chain uses TRBV20-1 with TRBJ2-1; 7 bases line up with TRBD2. Germline trimming cut 6 bases from V and 9 bases from J; bases unmatched to any gene: 11. The CDR3 is 13 residues long. Germline V gene lookup returns CDR1 DFQATT and CDR2 SNEGSKA (reference sequence).

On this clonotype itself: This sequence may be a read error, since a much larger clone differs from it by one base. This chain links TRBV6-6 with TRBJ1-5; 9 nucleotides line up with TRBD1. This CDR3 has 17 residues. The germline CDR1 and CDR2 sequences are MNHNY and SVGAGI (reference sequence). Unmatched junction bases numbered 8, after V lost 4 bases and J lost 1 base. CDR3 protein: CASSFTLGTGSNQPQHF. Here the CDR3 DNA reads TGTGCCAGCAGTTTCACCCTGGGGACAGGGAGCAATCAGCCCCAGCATTTT.

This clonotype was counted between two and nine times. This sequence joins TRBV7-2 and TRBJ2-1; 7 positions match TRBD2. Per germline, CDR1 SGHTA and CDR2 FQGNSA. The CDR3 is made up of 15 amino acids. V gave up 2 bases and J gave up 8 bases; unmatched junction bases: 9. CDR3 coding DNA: TGTGCCAGCAGCTTATACAGGTTTGCGGGAGATGAGCAGTTCTTC. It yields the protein CASSLYRFAGDEQFF.

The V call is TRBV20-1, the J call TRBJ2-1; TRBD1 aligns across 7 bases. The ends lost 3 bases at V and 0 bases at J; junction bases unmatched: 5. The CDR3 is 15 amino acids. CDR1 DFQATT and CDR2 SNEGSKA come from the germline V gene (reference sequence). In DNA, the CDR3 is TGCAGTGCTAGGGCCGGGACAGCCTCCTACAATGAGCAGTTCTTC. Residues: CSARAGTASYNEQFF.

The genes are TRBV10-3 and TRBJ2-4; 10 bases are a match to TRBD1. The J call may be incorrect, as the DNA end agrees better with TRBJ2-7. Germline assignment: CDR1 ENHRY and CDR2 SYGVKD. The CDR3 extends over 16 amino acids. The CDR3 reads CASRQGALIGRREQYF. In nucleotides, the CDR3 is TGTGCCTCGCGACAGGGGGCCCTCATTGGAAGGCGCGAGCAGTACTTC.

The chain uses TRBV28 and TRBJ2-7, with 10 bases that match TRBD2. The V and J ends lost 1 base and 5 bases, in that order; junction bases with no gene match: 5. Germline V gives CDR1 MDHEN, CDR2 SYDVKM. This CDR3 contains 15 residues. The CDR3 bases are TGTGCCAGCAGTTTATTGCTAGCGGGAGTAAACGAGCAGTACTTC. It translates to CASSLLLAGVNEQYF.

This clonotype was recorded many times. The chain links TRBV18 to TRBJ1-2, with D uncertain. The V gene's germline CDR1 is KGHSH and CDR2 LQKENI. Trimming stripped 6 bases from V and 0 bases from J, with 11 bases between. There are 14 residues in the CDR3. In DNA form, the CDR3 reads TGTGCCAGCTCCCGCGGGGTGACTAACTATGGCTACACCTTC. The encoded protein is CASSRGVTNYGYTF.

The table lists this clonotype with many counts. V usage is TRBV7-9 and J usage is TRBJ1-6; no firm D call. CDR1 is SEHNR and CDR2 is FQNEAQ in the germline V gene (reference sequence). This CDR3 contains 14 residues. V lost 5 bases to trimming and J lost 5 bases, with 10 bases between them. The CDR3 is CASSEDVNNSPLHF. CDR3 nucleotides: TGTGCCAGCAGCGAGGATGTTAATAATTCACCCCTCCACTTT.

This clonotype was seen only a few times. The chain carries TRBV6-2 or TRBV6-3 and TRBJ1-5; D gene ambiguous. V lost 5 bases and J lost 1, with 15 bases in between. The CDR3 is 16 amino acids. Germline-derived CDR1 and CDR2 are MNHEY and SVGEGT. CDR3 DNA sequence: TGTGCCAGCAGTGACCCCCCAGGATCCAGCAATCAGCCCCAGCATTTT. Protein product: CASSDPPGSSNQPQHF.

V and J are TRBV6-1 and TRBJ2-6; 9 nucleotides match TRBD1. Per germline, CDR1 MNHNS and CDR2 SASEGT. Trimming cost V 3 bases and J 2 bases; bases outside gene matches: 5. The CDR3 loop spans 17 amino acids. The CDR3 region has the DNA TGTGCCAGCAGTGAGGACAGGGGTCTCCCTGGGGCCAACGTCCTGACTTTC. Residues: CASSEDRGLPGANVLTF.

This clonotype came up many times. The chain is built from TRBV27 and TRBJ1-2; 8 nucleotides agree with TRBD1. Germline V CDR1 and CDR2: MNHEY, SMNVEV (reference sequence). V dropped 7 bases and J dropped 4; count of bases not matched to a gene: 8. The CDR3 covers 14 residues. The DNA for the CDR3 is TGTGCCAGCAAGGACAGGGTTGACAGCTATGGCTACACCTTC. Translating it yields CASKDRVDSYGYTF.

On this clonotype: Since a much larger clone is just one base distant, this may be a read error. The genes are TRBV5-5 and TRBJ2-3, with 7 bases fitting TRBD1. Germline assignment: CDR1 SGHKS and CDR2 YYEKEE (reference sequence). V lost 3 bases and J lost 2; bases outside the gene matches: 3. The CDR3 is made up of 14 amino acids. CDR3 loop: CASSWGQTTDTQYF. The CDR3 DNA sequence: TGTGCCAGCAGCTGGGGACAGACCACAGATACGCAGTATTTT.

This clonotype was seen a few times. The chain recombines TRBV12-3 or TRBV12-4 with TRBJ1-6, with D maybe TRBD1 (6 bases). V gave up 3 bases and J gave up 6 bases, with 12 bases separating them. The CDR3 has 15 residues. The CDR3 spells CASSFQQGLNSPLHF. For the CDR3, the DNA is TGTGCCAGCAGTTTTCAACAGGGACTTAATTCACCCCTCCACTTT.

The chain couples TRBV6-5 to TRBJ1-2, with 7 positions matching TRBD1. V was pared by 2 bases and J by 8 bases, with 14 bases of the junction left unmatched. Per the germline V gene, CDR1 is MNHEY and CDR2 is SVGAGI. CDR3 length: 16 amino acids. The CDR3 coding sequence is TGTGCCAGCAGTTACGGCCCCCGGGGACAGTCAAACGGCTACACCTTC. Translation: CASSYGPRGQSNGYTF.

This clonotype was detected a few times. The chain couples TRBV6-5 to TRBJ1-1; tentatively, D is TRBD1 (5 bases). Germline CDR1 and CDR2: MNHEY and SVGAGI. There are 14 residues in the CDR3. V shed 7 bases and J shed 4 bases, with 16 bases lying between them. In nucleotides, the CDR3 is TGTGCCAGCACCCAAGACGGGGGAAGCACTGAAGCTTTCTTT. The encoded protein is CASTQDGGSTEAFF.

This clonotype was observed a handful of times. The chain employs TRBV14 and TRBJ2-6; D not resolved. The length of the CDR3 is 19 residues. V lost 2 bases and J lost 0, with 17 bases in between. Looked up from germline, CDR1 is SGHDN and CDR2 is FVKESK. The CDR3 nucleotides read TGTGCCAGCAGCCAACTGGACGTCCTTTTCAACTCTGGGGCCAACGTCCTGACTTTC. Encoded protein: CASSQLDVLFNSGANVLTF.